The clone carrying this TCR beta chain has only a few counts. Its cognate antigen is unknown. A single record per CDR3 protein comes from TCRdb applying MiXCR to the 5' RACE reads. The table lists more than 450,000 distinct CDR3 sequences, over 15% of them singletons. The sample belongs to a study of T-cell memory formation after mild COVID-19. Study as a whole: TCR clusters were mostly donor specific. Study outcomes and limitations: CD4+ contracting clones were mainly CM and EM; CD8+ ones, EMRA. Clones that shrank (day 15 to 85) were balanced CD4/CD8, whereas later expanders leaned CD4+. For second-wave clones that peaked at day 37, SARS-CoV-2 specificity went unverified.

The receptor's source is an adult woman who had mild COVID-19 (a few samples of this study predate the infection). Cell type and time point are not known. The specimen was PBMCs or a T cell subset sorted from them (not recorded which).

The CDR3 region has the DNA TGTGCCAGCACCGGAGCGGGGGCCCTTGAGCAGTTCTTC. As protein: CASTGAGALEQFF. The gene calls are TRBV9 and TRBJ2-1, with 8 bases that match TRBD2. This CDR3 region has 13 residues. The germline CDR1 and CDR2 sequences are SGDLS and YYNGEE. Trimming at V came to 6 bases and at J to 9 bases, leaving 8 bases not matched to a gene.